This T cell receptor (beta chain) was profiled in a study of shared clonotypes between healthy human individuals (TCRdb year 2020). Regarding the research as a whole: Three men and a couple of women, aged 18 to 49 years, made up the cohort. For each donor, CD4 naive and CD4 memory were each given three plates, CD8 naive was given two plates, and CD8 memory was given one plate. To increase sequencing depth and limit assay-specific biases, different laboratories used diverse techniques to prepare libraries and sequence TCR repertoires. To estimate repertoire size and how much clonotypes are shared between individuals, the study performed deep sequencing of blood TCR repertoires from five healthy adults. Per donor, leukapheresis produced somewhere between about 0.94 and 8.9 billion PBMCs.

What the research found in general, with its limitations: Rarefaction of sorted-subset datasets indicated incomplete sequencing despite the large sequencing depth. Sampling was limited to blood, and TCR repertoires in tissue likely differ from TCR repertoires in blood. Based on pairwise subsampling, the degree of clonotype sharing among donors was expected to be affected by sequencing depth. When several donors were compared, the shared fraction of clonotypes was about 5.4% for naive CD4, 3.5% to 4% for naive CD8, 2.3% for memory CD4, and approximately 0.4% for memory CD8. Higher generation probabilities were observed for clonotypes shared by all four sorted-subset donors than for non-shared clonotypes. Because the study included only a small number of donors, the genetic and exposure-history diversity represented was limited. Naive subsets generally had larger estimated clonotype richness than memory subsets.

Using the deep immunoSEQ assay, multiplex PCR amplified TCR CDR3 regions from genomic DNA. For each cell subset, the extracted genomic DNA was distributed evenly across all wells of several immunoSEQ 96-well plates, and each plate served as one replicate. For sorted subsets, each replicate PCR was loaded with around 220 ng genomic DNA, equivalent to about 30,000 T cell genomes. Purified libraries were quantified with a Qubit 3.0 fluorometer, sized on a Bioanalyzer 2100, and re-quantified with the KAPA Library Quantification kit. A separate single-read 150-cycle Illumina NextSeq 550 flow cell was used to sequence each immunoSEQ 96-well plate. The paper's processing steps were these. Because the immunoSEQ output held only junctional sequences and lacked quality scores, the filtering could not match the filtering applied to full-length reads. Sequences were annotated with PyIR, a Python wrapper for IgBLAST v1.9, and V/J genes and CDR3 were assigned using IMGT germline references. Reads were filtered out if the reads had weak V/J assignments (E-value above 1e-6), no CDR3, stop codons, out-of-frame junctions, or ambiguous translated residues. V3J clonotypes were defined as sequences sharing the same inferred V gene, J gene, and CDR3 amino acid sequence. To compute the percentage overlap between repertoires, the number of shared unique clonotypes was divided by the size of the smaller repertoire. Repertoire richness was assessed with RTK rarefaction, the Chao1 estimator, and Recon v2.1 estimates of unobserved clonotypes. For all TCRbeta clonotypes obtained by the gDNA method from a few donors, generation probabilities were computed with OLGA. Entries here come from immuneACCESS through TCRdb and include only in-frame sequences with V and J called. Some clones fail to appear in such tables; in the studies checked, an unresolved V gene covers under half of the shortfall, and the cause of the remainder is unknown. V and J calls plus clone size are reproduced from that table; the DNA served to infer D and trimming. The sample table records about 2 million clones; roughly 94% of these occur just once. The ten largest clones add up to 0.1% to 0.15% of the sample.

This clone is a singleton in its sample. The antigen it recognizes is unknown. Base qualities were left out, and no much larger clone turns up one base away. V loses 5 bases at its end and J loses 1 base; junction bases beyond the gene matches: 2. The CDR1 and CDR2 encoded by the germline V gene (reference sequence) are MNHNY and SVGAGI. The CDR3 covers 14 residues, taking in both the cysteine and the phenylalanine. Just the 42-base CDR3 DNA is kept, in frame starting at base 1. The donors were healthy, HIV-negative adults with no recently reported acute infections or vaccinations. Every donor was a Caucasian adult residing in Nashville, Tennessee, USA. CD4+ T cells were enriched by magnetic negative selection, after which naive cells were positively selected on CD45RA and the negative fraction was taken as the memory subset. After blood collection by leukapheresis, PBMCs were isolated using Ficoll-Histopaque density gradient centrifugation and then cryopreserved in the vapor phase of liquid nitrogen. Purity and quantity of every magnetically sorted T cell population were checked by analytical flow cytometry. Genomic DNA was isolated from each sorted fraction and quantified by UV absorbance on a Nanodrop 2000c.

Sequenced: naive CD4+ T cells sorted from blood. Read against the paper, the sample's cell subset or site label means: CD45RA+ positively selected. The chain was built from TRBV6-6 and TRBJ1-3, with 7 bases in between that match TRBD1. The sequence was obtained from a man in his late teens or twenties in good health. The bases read TGTGCCAGCAGTCCGGGACAGTCTGGAAACACCATATATTTT. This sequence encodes CASSPGQSGNTIYF.